The 21 T cell receptor beta chains in this list originate from one sample, sequenced in a study of somatic mutations in cytotoxic T cells in rheumatoid arthritis. The method was immunoSEQ multiplex PCR; TCRdb's version includes in-frame clones alone and lacks a portion of them. In the table there are 2,500 to 3,000 clones, 65% to 70% of which are singletons. The sample comprised CD8+ T cells sorted from synovial fluid. The receptors shown here come from a young woman with rheumatoid arthritis.

The chain employs TRBV28 and TRBJ1-3, with TRBD1 matching over 8 bases. The CDR3 loop spans 19 amino acids. CDR1 is MDHEN, CDR2 SYDVKM, per germline. V shed 3 bases, J shed 5 bases, and the junction held 18 bases outside the gene matches. This chain's CDR3 is CASSLTGALALLTRNTIYF. The CDR3 nucleotides are TGTGCCAGCAGTTTGACAGGGGCACTAGCCCTATTGACGAGAAACACCATATATTTT.

This clone was found a few times. V gene TRBV6-5 combines with J gene TRBJ2-7, with 9 bases fitting TRBD2. Germline V CDR1 and CDR2: MNHEY, SVGAGI. This CDR3 is built from 15 residues. J gave up 5 bases and V 4 bases, and 9 bases lay outside the gene matches. The CDR3 nucleotides are TGTGCCAGCAGTTCGGGGGGTAGCGGGAGCCACGAGCAGTACTTC. This sequence encodes CASSSGGSGSHEQYF.

Within the sample, this clone is large. In nucleotides, the CDR3 is TGTGCCAGTAGTTTGGGGGGTTCCACTGAAGCTTTCTTT. It translates to CASSLGGSTEAFF. The V call is TRBV19, the J call TRBJ1-1, with D tentatively TRBD1 (5 bases). The CDR3 runs 13 residues. Deletions cut 5 bases from V and 4 bases from J, with 11 bases between. The germline CDR1 and CDR2 sequences are LNHDA and SQIVND (reference sequence). Drawing the rest from reference TRBV19 and TRBJ1-1, the complete variable domain is DGGITQSPKYLFRKEGQNVTLSCEQNLNHDAMYWYRQDPGQGLRLIYYSQIVNDFQKGDIAEGYSVSREKKESFPLTVTSAQKNPTAFYLCASSLGGSTEAFFGQGTRLTVV.

This clone was counted between two and nine times. The rearrangement links TRBV30 to TRBJ2-5; 9 bases align to TRBD2. Germline assignment: CDR1 GTSNPN and CDR2 SVGIG (reference sequence). The CDR3 has 12 amino acids. Germline trimming cut 3 bases from V and 5 bases from J; bases unmatched to any gene: 1. DNA of the CDR3: TGTGCCTGGAGGGGACTAGCTGAGACCCAGTACTTC. This encodes CAWRGLAETQYF.

The genes are TRBV21-1 and TRBJ1-2; the listed D gene, TRBD1, was not tested against the DNA. TRBV21-1 is a pseudogene locus. The CDR3 spans 16 residues. This CDR3 is CASSTQPGQVYYGYTF. CDR3 nucleotides: TGTGCCAGCAGCACCCAACCGGGACAGGTGTACTATGGCTACACCTTC.

The chain employs TRBV4-1 and TRBJ2-3; D remains ambiguous. CDR3 length equals 16 residues. Trimming removed 1 base from V and 0 bases from J, with 11 bases in between. Germline CDR1 and CDR2: MGHRA and YSYEKL. The CDR3 region is CASSQVKIGSTDTQYF. The CDR3 coding sequence is TGCGCCAGCAGCCAAGTCAAAATCGGGAGCACAGATACGCAGTATTTT.

The chain uses TRBV30 and TRBJ1-2, with 7 bases fitting TRBD1. This CDR3 region has 13 residues. Germline CDR1 GTSNPN, CDR2 SVGIG (reference sequence). Germline trimming cut 1 base from V and 4 bases from J; bases unmatched to any gene: 3. As DNA, the CDR3 is TGTGCCTGGAGTGCGGGACAGATCTATGGCTACACCTTC. Protein: CAWSAGQIYGYTF.

The chain couples TRBV7-2 to TRBJ2-7, with D possibly being TRBD1 (6 bases). Germline assignment: CDR1 SGHTA and CDR2 FQGNSA. The V end lost 5 bases, the J end lost 5 bases, and 13 bases lay between the germline ends. The CDR3 is made up of 13 amino acids. The CDR3 DNA follows: TGTGCCAGCAGCGATACAGGGATCCACGAGCAGTACTTC. It yields the protein CASSDTGIHEQYF.

V is TRBV19 and J is TRBJ1-1, with 8 nucleotides matching TRBD1. The ends lost 7 bases at V and 2 bases at J; junction bases unmatched: 6. The CDR3 totals 14 residues. The germline V gene encodes CDR1 LNHDA and CDR2 SQIVND (reference sequence). For the CDR3, the DNA is TGTGCCAGTACCCCCGGACAGGGAAACACTGAAGCTTTCTTT. It yields the protein CASTPGQGNTEAFF.

The chain is built from TRBV10-3 and TRBJ2-5; 7 nucleotides line up with TRBD1. The CDR3 covers 13 residues. CDR1 ENHRY and CDR2 SYGVKD come from the germline V gene. V lost 11 bases and J lost 5; bases outside the gene matches: 11. The CDR3 DNA sequence: TGTGCCGCCCGGACAGGCCTGAGCGAGACCCAGTACTTC. Translating it yields CAARTGLSETQYF.

The sample holds one count of this clone. The chain carries TRBV5-1 and TRBJ2-1; D is uncertain. Germline loops: CDR1 SGHRS, CDR2 YFSETQ. The CDR3 has 14 residues. The germline V and J ends were trimmed by 2 bases and 5 bases, with 11 bases remaining between them. The CDR3 spells CASSLETLDNEQFF. In DNA form, the CDR3 reads TGCGCCAGCAGCTTAGAGACTCTCGACAATGAGCAGTTCTTC.

In its sample, this clone was seen a few times. V is TRBV5-1 and J is TRBJ2-3, with 7 nucleotides matching TRBD2. Per germline, CDR1 SGHRS and CDR2 YFSETQ. Trimming at V came to 2 bases and at J to 4 bases, leaving 7 bases not matched to a gene. This CDR3 contains 15 residues. This CDR3 is CASSLSSGAPDTQYF. CDR3 DNA sequence: TGCGCCAGCAGCTTATCCAGCGGGGCCCCAGATACGCAGTATTTT. Filled out from reference TRBV5-1 and TRBJ2-3, the complete variable domain reads KAGVTQTPRYLIKTRGQQVTLSCSPISGHRSVSWYQQTPGQGLQFLFEYFSETQRNKGNFPGRFSGRQFSNSRSEMNVSTLELGDSALYLCASSLSSGAPDTQYFGPGTRLTVL.

The chain carries TRBV20-1 and TRBJ2-7; tentatively, D is TRBD2 (5 bases). Germline values: CDR1 DFQATT, CDR2 SNEGSKA (reference sequence). The CDR3 length is 11 residues. V gave up 2 bases and J gave up 5 bases, with 7 bases separating them. CDR3 bases: TGCAGTGCTAGAACGGGGAACGAGCAGTACTTC. Translated, it gives CSARTGNEQYF.

The chain uses TRBV27 and TRBJ1-4; 11 bases align to TRBD1. The junction had 11 bases not matched to a gene; V was cut back by 6 bases and J by 8 bases. CDR1 MNHEY and CDR2 SMNVEV come from the germline V gene (reference sequence). The CDR3 runs 16 residues. CDR3 amino acids: CASRLTWTGGREKLFF. Written as DNA, the CDR3 is TGTGCCAGCAGGCTCACCTGGACAGGGGGCCGCGAAAAACTGTTTTTT.

This sequence joins TRBV18 and TRBJ1-3; 9 positions match TRBD1. Germline V gene data show CDR1 as KGHSH and CDR2 as LQKENI. The V and J ends lost 3 bases and 3 bases, in that order; junction bases with no gene match: 6. CDR3 size: 16 residues. The CDR3 is CASSPRDRVIGNTIYF. The CDR3 bases are TGTGCCAGCTCACCTCGGGACAGGGTCATTGGAAACACCATATATTTT.

The chain couples TRBV9 to TRBJ2-3; TRBD2 matches at 8 bases. The germline V gene has CDR1 SGDLS and CDR2 YYNGEE. V dropped 0 bases and J dropped 5; count of bases not matched to a gene: 14. The CDR3 has 18 amino acids. The DNA for the CDR3 is TGTGCCAGCAGCGTAGGGGTCCGCAGCGGGAGAGCTATAGATACGCAGTATTTT. It yields the protein CASSVGVRSGRAIDTQYF.

This clone is a singleton in its sample. The V gene is TRBV7-9, the J gene TRBJ2-7; tentatively, D is TRBD1 (5 bases). Trimming took 0 bases from V and 0 from J, leaving 12 bases between them. In germline, CDR1 is SEHNR, CDR2 FQNEAQ (reference sequence). CDR3 length: 16 amino acids. CDR3 sequence (DNA): TGTGCCAGCAGCTTAGCGCTAGGGGTACCCTCCTACGAGCAGTACTTC. It yields the protein CASSLALGVPSYEQYF.

The chain links TRBV5-6 to TRBJ2-7; 9 bases line up with TRBD2. The CDR3 contains 15 residues. Germline V lookup: CDR1 SGHDT, CDR2 YYEEEE. V shed 0 bases, J shed 8 bases, and the junction held 9 bases outside the gene matches. The DNA for the CDR3 is TGTGCCAGCAGCTTGGGGACTAGCGCTATGTGGAAGCAGTACTTC. This sequence encodes CASSLGTSAMWKQYF.

The V call is TRBV27, the J call TRBJ2-1; 8 bases align to TRBD2. The length of the CDR3 is 16 residues. Germline assignment: CDR1 MNHEY and CDR2 SMNVEV (reference sequence). Losses at the gene ends were 4 bases for V and 3 bases for J; bases not matched to a gene: 8. The CDR3 bases are TGTGCCAGCAGTTATAAGCCGGGAGGGATCTACAATGAGCAGTTCTTC. Its translation: CASSYKPGGIYNEQFF.

In its sample, this clone was seen a few times. The sample carries other DNA sequences with the same CDR3. The chain couples TRBV13 to TRBJ1-2; 10 bases align to TRBD1. Trimming removed 3 bases from V and 7 bases from J; junction bases left unmatched: 2. The CDR3 extends over 13 amino acids. From germline, CDR1 is PRHDT and CDR2 FYEKMQ (reference sequence). As DNA, the CDR3 is TGTGCCAGCAGCTTGGACAGGGGGTCTGGCTACACCTTC. Encoded protein: CASSLDRGSGYTF.

This chain connects TRBV7-2 to TRBJ1-1; the D gene is possibly TRBD1 (6 bases). Germline CDR1 and CDR2: SGHTA and FQGNSA. The CDR3 is made up of 16 amino acids. Trimming left V 4 bases short and J 10 bases short, with 25 bases between. CDR3 in amino acids: CASSYPGDRWGPGAFF. CDR3 coding DNA: TGTGCCAGCAGCTACCCCGGTGACAGGTGGGGGCCCGGAGCTTTCTTT.